These 30 T cell receptor beta chains came from one sample sequenced in a study of CD8 T cells in ankylosing spondylitis. In TCRdb, the 5' RACE reads were re-called with MiXCR into one record per CDR3 protein. Found here are under 450,000 distinct CDR3 sequences, 20% to 25% of them singletons; the top ten hold over 10%. The sequenced sample consisted of blood, either unsorted or a sorted T cell fraction (not recorded which). All receptors derive from a male donor with ankylosing spondylitis or in good health (not recorded which).

This clonotype was seen only a few times. CDR3 in amino acids: CAISDFGSDTDTQYF. In DNA form, the CDR3 reads TGTGCCATCAGTGATTTCGGCAGTGACACAGATACGCAGTATTTT. The rearrangement links TRBV10-3 to TRBJ2-3; D is unresolved. Deletions cut 3 bases from V and 2 bases from J, with 12 bases between. This CDR3 contains 15 residues. Germline CDR1 ENHRY, CDR2 SYGVKD.

The chain has TRBV28 and TRBJ1-2; TRBD1 aligns across 10 bases. CDR1 is MDHEN and CDR2 is SYDVKM in the germline V gene. The CDR3 consists of 17 residues. V lost 7 bases to trimming and J lost 0 bases; unmatched junction nucleotides: 11. The CDR3 sequence: CASTPLDRGDPNYGYTF. DNA for the CDR3: TGTGCCAGCACCCCGTTGGACAGGGGGGACCCTAACTATGGCTACACCTTC.

This clonotype showed up just a few times. V and J are TRBV28 and TRBJ2-1; D perhaps matches TRBD2 (6 bases). With 1 base removed from V and 9 bases from J, the gap between germline ends came to 13 bases. This CDR3 is 14 amino acids long. CDR1 MDHEN and CDR2 SYDVKM come from the germline V gene. Here the CDR3 reads CASSLSGSHTEQFF. The CDR3 DNA reads TGTGCCAGCAGTTTATCCGGGAGCCACACTGAGCAGTTCTTC.

The rearrangement uses TRBV25-1 and TRBJ2-3; D is perhaps TRBD1 or TRBD2 (5 bases each). V was clipped by 2 bases and J by 2 bases, with 11 bases between them. The CDR3 extends over 15 amino acids. Looked up from germline, CDR1 is MGHDK and CDR2 is SYGVNS. CDR3 DNA: TGTGCCAGCAGTGAAATCGGGGCGATCACAGATACGCAGTATTTT. This sequence encodes CASSEIGAITDTQYF.

This clonotype was seen only a few times. This chain joins TRBV6-1 and TRBJ1-2; no reliable D call. This CDR3 contains 12 residues. The ends were cut back, 3 bases at V and 13 bases at J, with 15 bases in the middle. Looked up from germline, CDR1 is MNHNS and CDR2 is SASEGT. The CDR3 is CASSDGSSSSTF. The CDR3 DNA sequence: TGTGCCAGCAGTGACGGCAGTTCTAGTTCCACCTTC.

This chain links TRBV10-3 with TRBJ2-2; possibly TRBD1 or TRBD2 for D (5 bases each). CDR1 is ENHRY and CDR2 is SYGVKD in the germline V gene. V lost 5 bases and J lost 0, with 13 bases in between. This CDR3 is 16 amino acids long. The CDR3 DNA reads as TGTGCCATCAGTCTGCGAGGGGAATCGAACACCGGGGAGCTGTTTTTT. Protein sequence: CAISLRGESNTGELFF.

This clonotype came up a few times. The chain links TRBV12-3 or TRBV12-4 to TRBJ2-7; D is unresolved. The length of the CDR3 is 14 residues. Trimming shortened V by 4 bases and J by 5 bases, and 15 bases separated the two germline ends. The CDR3 coding sequence is TGTGCCAGCAGTTCTGGGCCGCCTGGGGACGAGCAGTACTTC. Its translation is CASSSGPPGDEQYF.

A few counts support this clonotype. The chain joins TRBV29-1 to TRBJ2-2; 10 bases agree with TRBD2. Germline V lookup: CDR1 SQVTM, CDR2 ANQGSEA. The CDR3 length is 15 residues. CDR3 protein: CSAYSGGRNTGELFF. CDR3 coding DNA: TGCAGTGCTTATAGCGGGGGGCGGAACACCGGGGAGCTGTTTTTT.

The chain links TRBV3-1 to TRBJ1-6, with 7 bases aligning to TRBD1. Germline assignment: CDR1 LGHDT and CDR2 YNNKEL (reference sequence). This CDR3 region has 16 residues. The J segment lost 6 bases and the V segment lost 2 bases, leaving 7 bases of the junction unmatched. In DNA form, the CDR3 reads TGTGCCAGCAGCCAACCAGTTACAGGGGTTAATTCACCCCTCCACTTT. Translating it yields CASSQPVTGVNSPLHF.

This clonotype was detected many times. The genes are TRBV29-1 and TRBJ2-1, with a tentative D call TRBD2 (5 bases). Looked up from germline, CDR1 is SQVTM and CDR2 is ANQGSEA. The CDR3 extends over 14 amino acids. V was trimmed by 3 bases and J by 0 bases, leaving 9 bases between them. The DNA of the CDR3 is TGCAGCGTTGATAACAGCGGCTCCTACAATGAGCAGTTCTTC. The encoded protein is CSVDNSGSYNEQFF.

The rearrangement links TRBV10-1 to TRBJ2-2, with 8 bases aligning to TRBD2. CDR3 length: 13 amino acids. The trim removed 4 bases at V and 6 bases at J, leaving 1 base unmatched. From germline, CDR1 is WNHNN and CDR2 SYGVQD (reference sequence). CDR3 coding DNA: TGCGCCAGCAGTGGGACTAGCCCCGGGGAGCTGTTTTTT. This encodes CASSGTSPGELFF.

V gene TRBV6-2 or TRBV6-3 combines with J gene TRBJ2-5, with D possibly being TRBD1 or TRBD2 (6 bases each). CDR1 is MNHEY, CDR2 SVGEGT, per germline. With 6 bases removed from V and 5 bases from J, the gap between germline ends came to 22 bases. The CDR3 contains 16 residues. CDR3 coding DNA: TGTGCCAGCAGCGACCCCATTGTAGGGGGGCCTGAGACCCAGTACTTC. It is translated as CASSDPIVGGPETQYF.

This clonotype appeared a few times. The J gene is TRBJ1-1, the V gene TRBV29-1, with a tentative D call TRBD1 (6 bases). Germline loops: CDR1 SQVTM, CDR2 ANQGSEA. The CDR3 totals 13 residues. Trimming shortened V by 7 bases and J by 4 bases, and 16 bases separated the two germline ends. CDR3 protein: CSAHEGVSTEAFF. The CDR3 DNA sequence: TGCAGCGCCCATGAGGGGGTTAGCACTGAAGCTTTCTTT.

V gene TRBV28 combines with J gene TRBJ2-5; either TRBD1 or TRBD2 may fit D (6 bases each). V shed 2 bases and J shed 2 bases, with 12 bases lying between them. This CDR3 is 15 amino acids long. Germline-derived CDR1 and CDR2 are MDHEN and SYDVKM. CDR3 sequence: CASSLGTGTQETQYF. For the CDR3, the DNA is TGTGCCAGCAGTTTAGGAACAGGGACTCAAGAGACCCAGTACTTC.

J is TRBJ2-7 and V is TRBV20-1; weak D call: TRBD2 (5 bases). The CDR3 sequence is 17 residues long. Deletions cut 4 bases from V and 0 bases from J, with 22 bases between. Germline V gene lookup returns CDR1 DFQATT and CDR2 SNEGSKA (reference sequence). The CDR3 DNA reads TGCAGTGCTACGCAAGGACTGATCGGATTGAGCTCCTACGAGCAGTACTTC. Translated: CSATQGLIGLSSYEQYF.

This clonotype came up a few times. V and J are TRBV6-4 and TRBJ2-1; 10 positions match TRBD2. The V and J ends lost 4 bases and 8 bases, in that order; junction bases with no gene match: 5. Germline V CDR1 and CDR2: MRHNA, SNTAGT. The CDR3 has 14 residues. CDR3 bases: TGTGCCAGCAGTGGAACCGGGACTAGCGATGAGCAGTTCTTC. Encoded protein: CASSGTGTSDEQFF.

The genes are TRBV29-1 and TRBJ2-2; D may be TRBD2 (6 bases). The V end lost 0 bases, the J end lost 11 bases, and 13 bases lay between the germline ends. The CDR3 extends over 13 amino acids. From germline, CDR1 is SQVTM and CDR2 ANQGSEA. CDR3 DNA sequence: TGCAGCGTTGAAGAGGGGACTCGACATGAGCTGTTTTTT. It encodes CSVEEGTRHELFF.

The chain links TRBV6-5 to TRBJ2-1; 8 nucleotides align to TRBD2. With 1 base clipped from V and 8 bases from J, the junction kept 13 bases outside the gene matches. Germline values: CDR1 MNHEY, CDR2 SVGAGI. This CDR3 has 17 residues. The CDR3 region has the DNA TGTGCCAGCAGTTACTACCTAGCAGGCGGGGGGCCACATGAGCAGTTCTTC. It is translated as CASSYYLAGGGPHEQFF.

The table lists this clonotype with a few counts. This chain joins TRBV5-1 and TRBJ2-1; TRBD2 matches 9 bases. The CDR3 runs 16 residues. V lost 0 bases, J lost 9 bases, and 10 bases stayed unmatched. CDR1 and CDR2 (germline): SGHRS, YFSETQ. This chain's CDR3 is CASSLVLAGMDGEQFF. For the CDR3, the DNA is TGCGCCAGCAGCTTGGTTCTAGCGGGGATGGACGGTGAGCAGTTCTTC. Drawing the rest from reference TRBV5-1 and TRBJ2-1, the complete variable domain is KAGVTQTPRYLIKTRGQQVTLSCSPISGHRSVSWYQQTPGQGLQFLFEYFSETQRNKGNFPGRFSGRQFSNSRSEMNVSTLELGDSALYLCASSLVLAGMDGEQFFGPGTRLTVL.

The CDR3 region is CASSQLTGRNTEAFF. As DNA, the CDR3 is TGCGCCAGCAGCCAACTGACAGGGCGGAACACTGAAGCTTTCTTT. The rearrangement links TRBV4-1 to TRBJ1-1; 7 bases align to TRBD1. V lost 2 bases and J lost 1; bases outside the gene matches: 4. CDR3 size: 15 residues. The germline V gene encodes CDR1 MGHRA and CDR2 YSYEKL.

This clonotype was counted a few times. J is TRBJ2-3 and V is TRBV4-2; D is unresolved. Per germline, CDR1 LGHNA and CDR2 YNFKEQ. The CDR3 sequence is 16 residues long. V was cut by 0 bases and J by 2 bases, with 12 bases left in between. CDR3 nucleotide sequence: TGTGCCAGCAGCCAAGATCCCGGCACTTACACAGATACGCAGTATTTT. Translation: CASSQDPGTYTDTQYF.

The chain combines TRBV7-9 with TRBJ2-1; D is unresolved. CDR3 size: 15 residues. Between the trimmed V and J ends, which lost 5 bases and 5 bases, there was a span of 16 bases. Germline CDR1 and CDR2: SEHNR and FQNEAQ (reference sequence). In DNA, the CDR3 is TGTGCCAGCAGCCGCCAGATGACCCGGGACAATGAGCAGTTCTTC. Amino acid sequence: CASSRQMTRDNEQFF.

This clonotype was observed a few times. The J gene is TRBJ1-1, the V gene TRBV28, with TRBD1 as a possible D gene (5 bases). CDR1 MDHEN and CDR2 SYDVKM come from the germline V gene. CDR3 length: 14 amino acids. Trimming cost V 6 bases and J 1 base, with 12 bases left between them. The CDR3 loop is CASSPAQGNTEAFF. The CDR3, as DNA: TGTGCCAGCAGCCCCGCCCAGGGGAACACTGAAGCTTTCTTT.

This clonotype appeared a single time. The DNA for the CDR3 is TGCAGCGTGGAGGGGGAACTAACTAGTTTTCTAGGGCAAGAGACCCAGTACTTC. Its translation is CSVEGELTSFLGQETQYF. The genes are TRBV29-1 and TRBJ2-5, with D perhaps assigned TRBD1 or TRBD2 (6 bases each). Germline CDR1 and CDR2: SQVTM and ANQGSEA. The V gene lost 6 bases and the J gene lost 2 bases, with 28 bases spanning the gap. The CDR3 consists of 18 residues.

The sample holds many counts of this clonotype. V usage is TRBV29-1 and J usage is TRBJ2-7, with 8 bases matching TRBD1. The CDR3 runs to 12 residues. Germline values: CDR1 SQVTM, CDR2 ANQGSEA. With V trimmed by 3 bases and J by 3 bases, 1 base remained unmatched. CDR3 residues: CSVEGTGYEQYF. The CDR3, as DNA: TGCAGCGTTGAGGGGACAGGCTACGAGCAGTACTTC.

This clonotype was seen ten or more times. The chain is built from TRBV12-3 or TRBV12-4 and TRBJ2-7, with D uncertain. The ends were cut back, 1 base at V and 6 bases at J, with 10 bases in the middle. The CDR3 loop spans 13 amino acids. CDR3 amino acids: CASSLGGSGEQYF. The CDR3 bases are TGTGCCAGCAGTTTAGGGGGATCCGGCGAGCAGTACTTC.

J is TRBJ2-7 and V is TRBV29-1; possibly TRBD1 or TRBD2 for D (5 bases each). V was trimmed by 4 bases and J by 4 bases, leaving 20 bases between them. Germline V CDR1 and CDR2: SQVTM, ANQGSEA. This CDR3 is 15 amino acids long. This CDR3 is CSVVFSGKGRYEQYF. The CDR3 bases are TGCAGCGTTGTATTCTCAGGGAAAGGGAGATACGAGCAGTACTTC.

The table lists this clonotype with a few counts. The genes are TRBV29-1 and TRBJ2-3; possibly TRBD2 for D (5 bases). Germline assignment: CDR1 SQVTM and CDR2 ANQGSEA. This CDR3 spans 13 amino acids. Trimming stripped 6 bases from V and 2 bases from J, with 12 bases between. The CDR3 DNA reads as TGCAGCGTCCCGCGGGTCAACACAGATACGCAGTATTTT. Translation gives CSVPRVNTDTQYF.

The CDR3, as DNA: TGTGTGAACACTGAAGCTTTCTTT. It specifies CVNTEAFF. This chain joins TRBV28 and TRBJ1-1, with D hard to call. The germline V gene encodes CDR1 MDHEN and CDR2 SYDVKM. CDR3 length: 8 residues. The variable domain in full, completed from reference TRBV28 and TRBJ1-1, reads DVKVTQSSRYLVKRTGEKVFLECVQDMDHENMFWYRQDPGLGLRLIYFSYDVKMKEKGDIPEGYSVSREKKERFSLILESASTNQTSMYLCVNTEAFFGQGTRLTVV.

The chain joins TRBV20-1 to TRBJ2-7; 10 nucleotides match TRBD1. Trimming removed 5 bases from V and 4 bases from J; junction bases left unmatched: 8. The CDR3 runs to 14 residues. Germline V gene data show CDR1 as DFQATT and CDR2 as SNEGSKA (reference sequence). The CDR3 reads CSALLGTGEYEQYF. The CDR3 DNA follows: TGCAGTGCTCTGTTAGGGACAGGGGAATACGAGCAGTACTTC.